This TCR beta chain was obtained from a study of T cells in Graves' hyperthyroidism and ophthalmopathy. CDR1 MNHEY and CDR2 SVGAGI come from the germline V gene. The CDR3 is 15 amino acids. With 2 bases removed from V and 5 bases from J, the gap between germline ends came to 15 bases. Findings and caveats of the study: Separation of ophthalmopathy from stable hyperthyroidism was achieved by a 13 V-J model.

This clonotype was seen many times. Its cognate antigen is unknown. Fresh peripheral blood, less than 11 ml of it, supplied the PBMCs. Researchers took RNA transcripts and amplified the TCR beta CDR3 regions from them. During a first-round RT-PCR of the TCR CDR3, the HTBI primer set was used. Each CDR3 protein gets one entry after TCRdb re-called the multiplex PCR reads with MiXCR. In the table there are around 340,000 distinct CDR3 sequences, about a sixth of which are singletons. The chain employs TRBV6-5 and TRBJ1-2, with a weak D call TRBD1 (5 bases). The sample consisted of blood. This TCR derives from a woman aged 25-40 years with Graves' hyperthyroidism that later progressed to Graves' ophthalmopathy. DNA of the CDR3: TGTGCCAGCAGTTACGCGTCAGGACACTGGTATGGCTACACCTTC. It yields the protein CASSYASGHWYGYTF.